This TCR beta chain was obtained from a study of blood T cell repertoires in COVID-19. The overall study: Researchers got acute and convalescent COVID-19 samples from the United States, Italy and Spain.

The CDR3 sequence is 16 residues long. CDR1 ENHRY and CDR2 SYGVKD come from the germline V gene. With V trimmed by 6 bases and J by 4 bases, 10 bases remained unmatched. The method was immunoSEQ multiplex PCR; TCRdb's version includes in-frame clones alone and lacks a portion of them. The sample shows 300,000 to 400,000 clones, 85% to 90% of them seen only once. Source material: peripheral blood. The TCR sequence derives from a woman in her 70s with COVID-19, enrolled during active disease. The chain combines TRBV10-3 with TRBJ2-1; 9 positions agree with TRBD1. CDR3 sequence: CAISGVGTGQYNEQFF. The CDR3 DNA follows: TGTGCCATCAGCGGCGTGGGGACAGGGCAATACAATGAGCAGTTCTTC.